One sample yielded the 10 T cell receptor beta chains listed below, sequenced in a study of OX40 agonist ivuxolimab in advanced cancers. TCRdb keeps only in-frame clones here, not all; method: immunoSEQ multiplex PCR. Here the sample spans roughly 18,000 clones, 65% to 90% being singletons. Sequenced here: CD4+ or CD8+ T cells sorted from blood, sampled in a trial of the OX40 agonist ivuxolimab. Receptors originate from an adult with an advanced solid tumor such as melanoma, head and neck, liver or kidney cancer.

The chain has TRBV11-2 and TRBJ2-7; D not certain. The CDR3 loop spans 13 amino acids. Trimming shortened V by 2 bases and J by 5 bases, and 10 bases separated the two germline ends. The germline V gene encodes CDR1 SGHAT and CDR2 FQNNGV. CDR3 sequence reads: CASSLKIDHEQYF. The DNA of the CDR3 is TGTGCCAGCAGCTTAAAAATAGATCACGAGCAGTACTTC.

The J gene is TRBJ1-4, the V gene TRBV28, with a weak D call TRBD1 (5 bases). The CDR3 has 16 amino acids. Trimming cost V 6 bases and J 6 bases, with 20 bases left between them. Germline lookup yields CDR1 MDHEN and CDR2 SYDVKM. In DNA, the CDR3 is TGTGCCAGCAGCCCCAACCGGGGGGAGGTTCATGAAAAACTGTTTTTT. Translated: CASSPNRGEVHEKLFF.

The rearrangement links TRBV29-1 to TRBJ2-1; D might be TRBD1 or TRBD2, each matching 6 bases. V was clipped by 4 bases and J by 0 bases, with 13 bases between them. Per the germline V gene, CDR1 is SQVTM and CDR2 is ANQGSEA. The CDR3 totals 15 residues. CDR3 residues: CSVGLGGFSYNEQFF. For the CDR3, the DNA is TGCAGCGTTGGGCTAGGGGGGTTCTCCTACAATGAGCAGTTCTTC.

The CDR3 DNA is TGTGCCAGCAGCGTACATTCAGGGGGAAGAATGACGGCTGGGGCCAACGTCCTGACTTTC. Translated, it gives CASSVHSGGRMTAGANVLTF. V is TRBV21-1 and J is TRBJ2-6; TRBD1 was called by the table and not checked on the DNA. TRBV21-1 is noted as a pseudogene. CDR3 length: 20 amino acids.

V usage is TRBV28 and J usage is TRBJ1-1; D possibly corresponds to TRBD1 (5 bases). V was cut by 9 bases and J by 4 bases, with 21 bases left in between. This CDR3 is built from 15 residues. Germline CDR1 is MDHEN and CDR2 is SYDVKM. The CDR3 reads CASSSAGSTRTEAFF. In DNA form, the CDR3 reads TGTGCCAGTTCTTCGGCAGGGAGCACCCGCACTGAAGCTTTCTTT.

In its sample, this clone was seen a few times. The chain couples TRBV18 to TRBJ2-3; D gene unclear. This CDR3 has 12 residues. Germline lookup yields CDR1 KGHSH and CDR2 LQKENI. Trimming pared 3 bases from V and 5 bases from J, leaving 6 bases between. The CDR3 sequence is CASSPNRDTQYF. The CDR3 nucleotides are TGTGCCAGCTCACCGAATCGAGATACGCAGTATTTT.

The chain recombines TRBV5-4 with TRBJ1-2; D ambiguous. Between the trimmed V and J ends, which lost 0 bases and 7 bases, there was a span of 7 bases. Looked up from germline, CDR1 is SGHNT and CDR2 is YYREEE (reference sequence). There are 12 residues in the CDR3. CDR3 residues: CASSLVEVGYTF. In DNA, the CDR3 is TGTGCCAGCAGCTTGGTGGAGGTTGGCTACACCTTC.

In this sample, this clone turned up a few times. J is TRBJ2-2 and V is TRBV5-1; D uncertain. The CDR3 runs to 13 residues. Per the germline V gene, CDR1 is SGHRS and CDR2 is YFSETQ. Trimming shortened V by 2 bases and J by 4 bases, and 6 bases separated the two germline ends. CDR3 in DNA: TGCGCCAGCAGCTTCGGGTTCACCGGGGAGCTGTTTTTT. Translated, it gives CASSFGFTGELFF.

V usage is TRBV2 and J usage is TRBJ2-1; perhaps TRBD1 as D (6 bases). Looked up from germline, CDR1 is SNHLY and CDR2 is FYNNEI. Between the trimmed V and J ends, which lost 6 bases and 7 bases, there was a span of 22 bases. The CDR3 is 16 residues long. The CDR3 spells CASRGAPQGRRNEQFF. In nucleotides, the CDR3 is TGTGCCAGCAGGGGGGCCCCACAGGGCCGAAGGAATGAGCAGTTCTTC.

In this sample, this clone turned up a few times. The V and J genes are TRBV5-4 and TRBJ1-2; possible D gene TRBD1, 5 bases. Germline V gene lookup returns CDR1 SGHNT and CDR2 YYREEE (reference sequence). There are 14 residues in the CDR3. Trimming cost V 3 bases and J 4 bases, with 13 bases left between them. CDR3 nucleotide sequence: TGTGCCAGCAGCTCCGGAGGGGACTCCTATGGCTACACCTTC. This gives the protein CASSSGGDSYGYTF. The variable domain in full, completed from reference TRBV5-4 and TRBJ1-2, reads ETGVTQSPTHLIKTRGQQVTLRCSSQSGHNTVSWYQQALGQGPQFIFQYYREEENGRGNFPPRFSGLQFPNYSSELNVNALELDDSALYLCASSSGGDSYGYTFGSGTRLTVV.